The 17 T cell receptor beta chains below all came from one sample that was sequenced in a study of spatial heterogeneity in lung cancer. Time point specified: sample taken at primary tumor resection. Unsorted tumor, nontumor lung tissue or cryopreserved PBMC supplied the whole RNA. TCRdb re-analysed the 5' RACE reads in MiXCR, keeping a single row per CDR3 protein. There are approximately 52,000 distinct CDR3 sequences in the sample; approximately 5.3% occur only once, and approximately 12% lies in the top ten. The sequencing here drew on PBMCs, taken at surgery. The receptor source for this set is a male donor with early-stage non-small cell lung cancer.

As concerns this clonotype: This clone may be a read error of a much larger clone one base away. The V call is TRBV28, the J call TRBJ2-3; perhaps D is TRBD1 or TRBD2 (5 bases each). The germline V gene encodes CDR1 MDHEN and CDR2 SYDVKM. V was shortened by 8 bases and J by 6 bases, with 21 bases between the two germline ends. The CDR3 spans 15 residues. For the CDR3, the DNA is TGTGCCAGCTCACGGGGACCTGTAGTGTGGGATACGCAGTATTTT. Amino acids: CASSRGPVVWDTQYF.

This clonotype has ten or more counts. The chain's CDR3 is CAINSDADTQYF. CDR3 in DNA: TGTGCCATCAATAGCGACGCAGATACGCAGTATTTT. The chain links TRBV10-3 to TRBJ2-3, with D possibly matching TRBD2 (5 bases). V lost 7 bases and J 4 bases, leaving 9 bases between the germline ends. Germline values: CDR1 ENHRY, CDR2 SYGVKD. CDR3 size: 12 residues.

This clonotype was detected many times. The chain links TRBV20-1 to TRBJ2-1; 7 bases fit TRBD2. J was trimmed by 5 bases and V by 0 bases; bases with no gene match: 7. From germline, CDR1 is DFQATT and CDR2 SNEGSKA (reference sequence). This CDR3 has 15 residues. The CDR3 nucleotides read TGCAGTGCTAGAGAGTCGTCTAGCGGTGACAATGAGCAGTTCTTC. Its protein is CSARESSSGDNEQFF.

This clonotype was counted many times. The rearrangement uses TRBV3-1 and TRBJ2-7, with 7 bases that match TRBD2. CDR1 LGHDT and CDR2 YNNKEL come from the germline V gene (reference sequence). The CDR3 consists of 14 residues. The ends lost 4 bases at V and 4 bases at J; junction bases unmatched: 7. The CDR3 DNA follows: TGTGCCAGCAGCCCTCGGCGGGAGCGGTACGAGCAGTACTTC. Encoded protein: CASSPRRERYEQYF.

This clonotype showed up just a few times. The rearrangement joins TRBV3-1 to TRBJ1-5; D unclear. CDR3 length: 14 amino acids. Between the trimmed V and J ends, which lost 1 base and 4 bases, there was a span of 8 bases. From germline, CDR1 is LGHDT and CDR2 YNNKEL (reference sequence). The DNA of the CDR3 is TGTGCCAGCAGCCAAGGGGTGGAGAATCAGCCCCAGCATTTT. As protein: CASSQGVENQPQHF.

V is TRBV20-1 and J is TRBJ2-1; no clear D. V lost 4 bases and J 2 bases, leaving 15 bases between the germline ends. In germline, CDR1 is DFQATT, CDR2 SNEGSKA (reference sequence). CDR3 size: 15 residues. The CDR3 here is CSATNRWKPYNEQFF. The CDR3 coding sequence is TGCAGTGCTACAAACCGGTGGAAGCCCTACAATGAGCAGTTCTTC.

This clonotype was detected ten times or more. The chain combines TRBV12-3 or TRBV12-4 with TRBJ1-1; unclear D gene. The length of the CDR3 is 13 residues. V was cut by 4 bases and J by 1 base, with 7 bases left in between. CDR3: CASSSHSNTEAFF. As DNA, the CDR3 is TGTGCCAGCAGTTCCCATTCGAACACTGAAGCTTTCTTT.

This clonotype has at least ten counts. The chain is built from TRBV10-3 and TRBJ1-1; D is perhaps TRBD1 (6 bases). The CDR3 spans 15 residues. Germline assignment: CDR1 ENHRY and CDR2 SYGVKD. V was pared by 3 bases and J by 3 bases, with 14 bases between. The CDR3 sequence: CAISEQGREYTEAFF. The CDR3 DNA reads as TGTGCCATCAGTGAACAGGGAAGGGAGTACACTGAAGCTTTCTTT.

Comment on this clonotype: It may be a read error: a sequence one base away is much more abundant. No conserved phenylalanine or tryptophan is present at the end of the CDR3, so a read error is the likely explanation. The chain couples TRBV6-6 to TRBJ2-1, with 8 bases that match TRBD2. CDR3 size: 14 residues. Germline-derived CDR1 and CDR2 are MNHNY and SVGAGI (reference sequence). J gave up 6 bases and V 2 bases, and 3 bases lay outside the gene matches. The CDR3 is CASSYRSGSNEQFS. For the CDR3, the DNA is TGTGCCAGCAGTTACCGCAGCGGGAGCAATGAGCAGTTCTCC.

This clonotype was recorded at least ten times. The V gene is TRBV27, the J gene TRBJ2-1, with TRBD2 identical over 9 bases. Trimming removed 2 bases from V and 2 bases from J; junction bases left unmatched: 4. Germline assignment: CDR1 MNHEY and CDR2 SMNVEV (reference sequence). CDR3 length: 16 amino acids. CDR3 amino acids: CASSLGSGGPYNEQFF. Written as DNA, the CDR3 is TGTGCCAGCAGTTTAGGGAGCGGGGGGCCCTACAATGAGCAGTTCTTC.

The chain joins TRBV6-6 to TRBJ2-1, with 8 nucleotides matching TRBD2. Germline assignment: CDR1 MNHNY and CDR2 SVGAGI (reference sequence). After removal of 10 bases from V and 6 bases from J, the junction contained 8 bases not matched to a gene. The CDR3 sequence is 13 residues long. This chain's CDR3 is CATGRAGFNEQFF. CDR3 nucleotide sequence: TGTGCCACCGGGAGGGCCGGGTTCAATGAGCAGTTCTTC.

This clonotype was picked up many times. The chain is built from TRBV19 and TRBJ1-3; D is uncertain. CDR1 LNHDA and CDR2 SQIVND come from the germline V gene (reference sequence). The CDR3 is 15 amino acids. Deletions cut 4 bases from V and 0 bases from J, with 10 bases between. The CDR3, as DNA: TGTGCCAGTAGTAGAGGACCTTCCTCTGGAAACACCATATATTTT. It translates to CASSRGPSSGNTIYF.

This clonotype was detected ten times or more. The chain links TRBV30 to TRBJ1-5; TRBD1 matches 7 bases. The CDR3 is made up of 15 amino acids. CDR1 and CDR2 from the germline V gene are GTSNPN and SVGIG (reference sequence). The trim removed 2 bases at V and 5 bases at J, leaving 9 bases unmatched. CDR3 DNA sequence: TGTGCCTGGAGTCCGGGACAGCTACTAGATCAGCCCCAGCATTTT. Protein product: CAWSPGQLLDQPQHF.

The V and J genes are TRBV5-1 and TRBJ2-4, with unresolved D. This CDR3 region has 15 residues. From germline, CDR1 is SGHRS and CDR2 YFSETQ. Trimming shortened V by 4 bases and J by 0 bases, and 11 bases separated the two germline ends. CDR3 residues: CASSDPELAKNIQYF. Written as DNA, the CDR3 is TGCGCCAGCAGCGACCCAGAGTTAGCCAAAAACATTCAGTACTTC.

This clonotype was picked up many times. The rearrangement uses TRBV20-1 and TRBJ2-5; D may be TRBD2 (5 bases). The CDR3 has 12 amino acids. The V and J ends lost 6 bases and 5 bases respectively, with 13 bases between them. Per germline, CDR1 DFQATT and CDR2 SNEGSKA (reference sequence). CDR3 region: CSAHRRGETQYF. The CDR3 DNA is TGCAGTGCCCACCGCCGCGGGGAGACCCAGTACTTC.

This clonotype has at least ten counts. This chain connects TRBV7-2 to TRBJ2-3; 8 bases agree with TRBD2. Germline CDR1 SGHTA, CDR2 FQGNSA. The junction had 13 bases not matched to a gene; V was cut back by 4 bases and J by 7 bases. The CDR3 spans 16 residues. The CDR3 sequence is CASSSDWTSSLNTQYF. The CDR3 coding sequence is TGTGCCAGCAGCTCAGACTGGACTAGCTCGTTGAATACGCAGTATTTT.

This clonotype has at least ten counts. V is TRBV18 and J is TRBJ1-2, with a weak D call TRBD1 (5 bases). Germline V gene data show CDR1 as KGHSH and CDR2 as LQKENI. Between the trimmed V and J ends, which lost 3 bases and 1 base, there was a span of 15 bases. The CDR3 is made up of 16 amino acids. CDR3 sequence reads: CASSPGGHTSNYGYTF. The CDR3 DNA reads as TGTGCCAGCTCACCGGGTGGACATACAAGTAACTATGGCTACACCTTC. The variable domain in full, completed from reference TRBV18 and TRBJ1-2, reads NAGVMQNPRHLVRRRGQEARLRCSPMKGHSHVYWYRQLPEEGLKFMVYLQKENIIDESGMPKERFSAEFPKEGPSILRIQQVVRGDSAAYFCASSPGGHTSNYGYTFGSGTRLTVV.